Below are 28 T cell receptor beta chains sequenced from a single sample in a study of CD8+ T cells in alopecia areata. RNA was extracted and reverse transcribed into cDNA as the sequencing template. Only in-frame clones appear in the TCRdb table, and some are missing; sequencing was by immunoSEQ multiplex PCR. The table records 100,000 to 130,000 clones, approximately 50% of them present only once. The sequencing input was NKG2D-low CD8+ T cells sorted from blood. Receptor source: a human donor with alopecia areata.

The rearrangement joins TRBV13 to TRBJ2-1, with D tentatively TRBD2 (5 bases). Between the trimmed V and J ends, which lost 5 bases and 7 bases, there was a span of 12 bases. CDR1 is PRHDT and CDR2 is FYEKMQ in the germline V gene (reference sequence). The length of the CDR3 is 13 residues. The CDR3, as DNA: TGTGCCAGCAGCCAACCCCGGGATAATGAGCAGTTCTTC. It specifies CASSQPRDNEQFF.

The CDR3 nucleotides are TGTGCCAGCAGCGTAGAGGGACAGGCCAAGGCCCTTAATGAGCAGTTCTTC. This codes for CASSVEGQAKALNEQFF. This sequence joins TRBV9 and TRBJ2-1; TRBD1 aligns across 8 bases. The germline V gene has CDR1 SGDLS and CDR2 YYNGEE. This CDR3 spans 17 amino acids. Trimming at V came to 0 bases and at J to 7 bases, leaving 12 bases not matched to a gene.

As DNA, the CDR3 is TGTGCCAGCAGGTCCGGACAGGGGTACAATGAGCAGTTCTTC. Protein sequence: CASRSGQGYNEQFF. The rearrangement uses TRBV6-5 and TRBJ2-1; TRBD1 aligns across 9 bases. Germline values: CDR1 MNHEY, CDR2 SVGAGI. The CDR3 runs to 14 residues. The junction had 4 bases not matched to a gene; V was cut back by 6 bases and J by 4 bases.

V gene TRBV4-1 combines with J gene TRBJ2-5; D remains ambiguous. The end of the DNA is better explained by TRBJ2-7, so the J call may be wrong. Germline V gene data show CDR1 as MGHRA and CDR2 as YSYEKL. This CDR3 is 13 amino acids long. The CDR3 DNA reads TGCGCCAGCAGCTTGGACGGAACCTACGAGCAGTACTTC. It encodes CASSLDGTYEQYF.

This chain joins TRBV28 and TRBJ2-7; D is unclear. Trimming shortened V by 2 bases and J by 2 bases, and 13 bases separated the two germline ends. This CDR3 is built from 15 residues. Germline values: CDR1 MDHEN, CDR2 SYDVKM. This chain's CDR3 is CASSLSALSPYEQYF. DNA for the CDR3: TGTGCCAGCAGTTTAAGCGCCCTAAGTCCCTACGAGCAGTACTTC. Together with reference TRBV28 and TRBJ2-7, the CDR3 gives the full variable domain: DVKVTQSSRYLVKRTGEKVFLECVQDMDHENMFWYRQDPGLGLRLIYFSYDVKMKEKGDIPEGYSVSREKKERFSLILESASTNQTSMYLCASSLSALSPYEQYFGPGTRLTVT.

This clone appeared a single time. The V call is TRBV14, the J call TRBJ2-5; no clear D gene. The CDR3 totals 17 residues. Trimming pared 0 bases from V and 2 bases from J, leaving 16 bases between. Per germline, CDR1 SGHDN and CDR2 FVKESK. The CDR3 is CASSQEAVGRRQETQYF. The DNA for the CDR3 is TGTGCCAGCAGCCAAGAGGCGGTGGGAAGAAGACAAGAGACCCAGTACTTC.

The CDR3 DNA follows: TGTGCCAGCAGCCCCGGGACAGGAACCTACGAGCAGTACTTC. Its protein is CASSPGTGTYEQYF. This rearrangement joins TRBV28 to TRBJ2-7, with 8 nucleotides matching TRBD1. This CDR3 is 14 amino acids long. Germline CDR1 is MDHEN and CDR2 is SYDVKM. With V trimmed by 6 bases and J by 2 bases, 6 bases remained unmatched.

The sample holds a few counts of this clone. The chain uses TRBV6-6 and TRBJ2-1, with no clear D. Trimming pared 6 bases from V and 8 bases from J, leaving 14 bases between. CDR1 MNHNY and CDR2 SVGAGI come from the germline V gene (reference sequence). The CDR3 extends over 13 amino acids. The CDR3 region is CASSPWVGDEQFF. The CDR3 DNA reads as TGTGCCAGCAGCCCCTGGGTTGGGGATGAGCAGTTCTTC.

The chain employs TRBV23-1 and TRBJ2-7; no clear D. TRBV23-1 is identified as an open reading frame with a role that is uncertain. This CDR3 spans 11 amino acids. V lost 2 bases and J 3 bases, leaving 2 bases between the germline ends. CDR3 DNA sequence: TGCGCCAGCAGTCAAGGCTACGAGCAGTACTTC. Amino acids: CASSQGYEQYF.

This clone was seen a handful of times. CDR3 residues: CASSEGVSNQPQHF. The CDR3 coding sequence is TGTGCCAGCAGTGAAGGCGTTAGCAATCAGCCCCAGCATTTT. J is TRBJ1-5 and V is TRBV2; D unresolved. The CDR3 has 14 residues. CDR1 is SNHLY and CDR2 is FYNNEI in the germline V gene. The V and J ends lost 1 base and 0 bases respectively, with 4 bases between them.

This clone was counted only a few times. This sequence joins TRBV29-1 and TRBJ2-5; D ambiguous. Germline assignment: CDR1 SQVTM and CDR2 ANQGSEA. This CDR3 region has 8 residues. Trimming stripped 6 bases from V and 7 bases from J, with 3 bases between. The DNA for the CDR3 is TGCAGCGTGGGGACCCAGTACTTC. As protein: CSVGTQYF.

The chain combines TRBV5-1 with TRBJ2-7, with 9 bases aligning to TRBD1. There are 17 residues in the CDR3. With V trimmed by 3 bases and J by 1 base, 11 bases remained unmatched. Per the germline V gene, CDR1 is SGHRS and CDR2 is YFSETQ. CDR3 sequence: CASSSDGMDRGSYEQYF. For the CDR3, the DNA is TGCGCCAGCAGCTCAGACGGTATGGACAGGGGATCCTACGAGCAGTACTTC.

The gene calls are TRBV7-9 and TRBJ2-3, with D unresolved. The V gene lost 5 bases and the J gene lost 7 bases, with 16 bases spanning the gap. CDR3 size: 14 residues. The germline gives CDR1 SEHNR, CDR2 FQNEAQ (reference sequence). The CDR3 protein is CASSQVVPDNTQYF. CDR3 in DNA: TGTGCCAGCAGCCAAGTTGTCCCTGATAATACGCAGTATTTT.

This clone was counted a few times. The chain is built from TRBV2 and TRBJ2-1; TRBD2 might be the D (6 bases). Germline-derived CDR1 and CDR2 are SNHLY and FYNNEI. This CDR3 has 10 amino acids. V lost 11 bases to trimming and J lost 9 bases, with 11 bases between them. CDR3 in DNA: TGTGCCCTAGCGTCCCCTGAGCAGTTCTTC. Protein: CALASPEQFF.

V usage is TRBV7-9 and J usage is TRBJ2-1, with a possible D match to TRBD2 (5 bases). Trimming took 8 bases from V and 2 from J, leaving 10 bases between them. The germline gives CDR1 SEHNR, CDR2 FQNEAQ (reference sequence). This CDR3 spans 13 amino acids. The CDR3 reads CASGAGAYNEQFF. CDR3 sequence (DNA): TGTGCCAGCGGAGCCGGGGCCTACAATGAGCAGTTCTTC.

The chain carries TRBV29-1 and TRBJ2-1, with D uncertain. Trimming shortened V by 4 bases and J by 12 bases, and 16 bases separated the two germline ends. Germline CDR1 is SQVTM and CDR2 is ANQGSEA. The CDR3 spans 12 residues. CDR3 amino acids: CSVVPVQDGQFF. The DNA of the CDR3 is TGCAGCGTTGTTCCCGTACAAGATGGGCAGTTCTTC.

This clone showed up just a few times. This chain connects TRBV5-1 to TRBJ2-7; the match to TRBD1 covers 8 bases. Germline assignment: CDR1 SGHRS and CDR2 YFSETQ. V lost 0 bases to trimming and J lost 5 bases; unmatched junction nucleotides: 1. This CDR3 spans 13 amino acids. This CDR3 reads CASSLETGDEQYF. The CDR3 DNA reads TGCGCCAGCAGCTTGGAGACAGGGGACGAGCAGTACTTC.

This clone was observed a single time. The V gene is TRBV5-6, the J gene TRBJ2-7; D possibly corresponds to TRBD2 (6 bases). Trimming took 4 bases from V and 2 from J, leaving 10 bases between them. Germline values: CDR1 SGHDT, CDR2 YYEEEE. This CDR3 is 13 amino acids long. The CDR3 bases are TGTGCCAGCAGCGGAGGGGTAGCCTACGAGCAGTACTTC. It encodes CASSGGVAYEQYF. Supplemented by reference TRBV5-6 and TRBJ2-7, the full variable domain reads DAGVTQSPTHLIKTRGQQVTLRCSPKSGHDTVSWYQQALGQGPQFIFQYYEEEERQRGNFPDRFSGHQFPNYSSELNVNALLLGDSALYLCASSGGVAYEQYFGPGTRLTVT.

This chain connects TRBV29-1 to TRBJ1-2; D possibly corresponds to TRBD1 (5 bases). Germline V CDR1 and CDR2: SQVTM, ANQGSEA. V was cut by 4 bases and J by 3 bases, with 6 bases left in between. The CDR3 is made up of 11 amino acids. For the CDR3, the DNA is TGCAGCGTTGCACAGGACTATGGCTACACCTTC. This gives the protein CSVAQDYGYTF.

The table lists this clone with a few counts. The CDR3 loop is CASSPEQGNEQFF. The CDR3 DNA sequence: TGTGCCAGCAGCCCCGAGCAGGGAAATGAGCAGTTCTTC. The rearrangement links TRBV7-9 to TRBJ2-1; TRBD1 might be the D (5 bases). The germline gives CDR1 SEHNR, CDR2 FQNEAQ (reference sequence). Trimming took 5 bases from V and 7 from J, leaving 12 bases between them. The CDR3 is 13 residues long. Full variable domain (outside the CDR3, taken from reference TRBV7-9 and TRBJ2-1): DTGVSQNPRHKITKRGQNVTFRCDPISEHNRLYWYRQTLGQGPEFLTYFQNEAQLEKSRLLSDRFSAERPKGSFSTLEIQRTEQGDSAMYLCASSPEQGNEQFFGPGTRLTVL.

The chain links TRBV20-1 to TRBJ2-5, with unresolved D. V was trimmed by 4 bases and J by 0 bases, leaving 3 bases between them. The CDR3 loop spans 11 amino acids. Per germline, CDR1 DFQATT and CDR2 SNEGSKA (reference sequence). CDR3 nucleotides: TGCAGTGCTATGGACCAAGAGACCCAGTACTTC. It yields the protein CSAMDQETQYF.

J is TRBJ2-3 and V is TRBV6-5; D unresolved. The V end was cut by 0 bases, the J end by 4 bases, with 5 bases between. The CDR3 is 13 residues long. CDR1 MNHEY and CDR2 SVGAGI come from the germline V gene. The CDR3 DNA is TGTGCCAGCAGTTACTCTGGCTCAGATACGCAGTATTTT. Protein: CASSYSGSDTQYF.

This clone was seen only a few times. The chain couples TRBV18 to TRBJ1-3; D may be TRBD1 (5 bases). V shed 3 bases and J shed 1 base, with 13 bases lying between them. This CDR3 comprises 16 residues. The V gene's germline CDR1 is KGHSH and CDR2 LQKENI. The CDR3 nucleotides read TGTGCCAGCTCACCCCCAGGGTCCGGGTCTGGAAACACCATATATTTT. Protein: CASSPPGSGSGNTIYF.

V is TRBV11-2 and J is TRBJ2-3; 11 nucleotides agree with TRBD2. J was trimmed by 4 bases and V by 3 bases; bases with no gene match: 9. The CDR3 runs 17 residues. Germline loops: CDR1 SGHAT, CDR2 FQNNGV. The CDR3 loop reads CASSFRSRTSGPDTQYF. CDR3 DNA: TGTGCCAGCAGCTTCAGAAGCCGGACTAGCGGGCCAGATACGCAGTATTTT.

The CDR3 DNA reads TGCGCCAGCAGCCAAGCAGGGCGGAATGAGCAGTTCTTC. As protein: CASSQAGRNEQFF. The gene calls are TRBV4-1 and TRBJ2-1, with D possibly matching TRBD1 (5 bases). The CDR3 sequence is 13 residues long. From germline, CDR1 is MGHRA and CDR2 YSYEKL. Trimming stripped 1 base from V and 7 bases from J, with 8 bases between.

The V and J genes are TRBV7-9 and TRBJ2-1; no firm D call. The V end lost 1 base, the J end lost 6 bases, and 10 bases lay between the germline ends. The length of the CDR3 is 14 residues. Germline V gene lookup returns CDR1 SEHNR and CDR2 FQNEAQ (reference sequence). The CDR3 loop is CASSLESGPNEQFF. The CDR3 nucleotides are TGTGCCAGCAGCTTAGAATCGGGTCCCAATGAGCAGTTCTTC.

This clone was counted between two and nine times. The chain couples TRBV6-4 to TRBJ2-1, with 9 bases aligning to TRBD2. With V trimmed by 4 bases and J by 6 bases, 7 bases remained unmatched. The germline CDR1 and CDR2 sequences are MRHNA and SNTAGT. This CDR3 has 15 amino acids. CDR3: CASSAAGGIVNEQFF. Here the CDR3 DNA reads TGTGCCAGCAGTGCAGCGGGAGGAATCGTCAATGAGCAGTTCTTC.

The chain is built from TRBV9 and TRBJ2-1; possibly TRBD2 for D (5 bases). CDR1 and CDR2 from the germline V gene are SGDLS and YYNGEE. V was pared by 4 bases and J by 6 bases, with 17 bases between. This CDR3 region has 15 residues. The DNA for the CDR3 is TGTGCCAGCAGCCCCAGGACTCAAACTCTCAATGAGCAGTTCTTC. The encoded protein is CASSPRTQTLNEQFF.